This T cell receptor beta chain comes out of a study of blood T cell repertoires in COVID-19. Study summary: The United States, Italy and Spain provided the acute and convalescent COVID-19 samples.

Enrolled through a virtual design, the participants were between 18 and 89 years of age and came from about two dozen US areas. Cohort 3 donors were reported recovered after two negative PCRs, clearance, or symptom resolution. Per the original methods: Reference gene primer amplification in the assay estimated nucleated cell counts. Only in-frame clones appear in the TCRdb table, and some are missing; sequencing was by immunoSEQ multiplex PCR. Clonal size and the V and J genes are those of that table, whereas D and trimming came from the DNA. The sample shows 200,000 to 300,000 clones, 80% to 90% of them seen only once. The germline gives CDR1 MDHEN, CDR2 SYDVKM. CDR3 length: 17 residues. The ends lost 6 bases at V and 0 bases at J; junction bases unmatched: 13. This clone was recorded once.

The V and J genes are TRBV28 and TRBJ1-2; 7 positions agree with TRBD1. This clonotype was sampled from a woman aged 25 to 39 who had recovered from COVID-19. Sample: PBMCs or T cells enriched from blood (not recorded which). The CDR3, as DNA: TGTGCCAGCAGGGGGACCCGGGGACAGAGCACTAACTATGGCTACACCTTC. This gives the protein CASRGTRGQSTNYGYTF.